Each of the 21 T cell receptor beta chains below was sequenced from the same sample in a study of cytomegalovirus exposure and HLA in healthy donors. The PCR made use of 60 Vbeta and 13 Jbeta primers. Measured with immunoSEQ multiplex PCR; TCRdb has only the in-frame clones, and not every one. The sample consists of hundreds of thousands of clones, over 85% of them appearing once. The sample consisted of PBMCs. These receptors were collected from a woman between 18 and 29 years old in good health and CMV-seronegative.

This chain links TRBV5-1 with TRBJ1-6, with TRBD1 matching over 8 bases. J was trimmed by 11 bases and V by 3 bases; bases with no gene match: 10. Germline assignment: CDR1 SGHRS and CDR2 YFSETQ. The CDR3 loop spans 15 amino acids. For the CDR3, the DNA is TGCGCCAGCAGCTCAGGGGACAGGTTAATGCCACCCCTCCACTTT. Translation: CASSSGDRLMPPLHF.

This chain uses TRBV9 with TRBJ2-1; 11 bases agree with TRBD2. In germline, CDR1 is SGDLS, CDR2 YYNGEE. V lost 3 bases to trimming and J lost 8 bases; unmatched junction nucleotides: 4. This CDR3 has 14 amino acids. CDR3 amino acids: CASSGSGGVDEQFF. The CDR3 DNA follows: TGTGCCAGCAGCGGTAGCGGGGGGGTTGATGAGCAGTTCTTC.

V gene TRBV27 combines with J gene TRBJ2-7, with TRBD1 as a possible D gene (6 bases). The germline V gene has CDR1 MNHEY and CDR2 SMNVEV (reference sequence). The V end lost 3 bases, the J end lost 2 bases, and 11 bases lay between the germline ends. CDR3 length: 14 amino acids. CDR3 in DNA: TGTGCCAGCAGTTTCTATAAGGGGGCCTACGAGCAGTACTTC. Translated: CASSFYKGAYEQYF.

This rearrangement joins TRBV7-8 to TRBJ2-5; maybe TRBD1 (5 bases). The CDR3 length is 14 residues. Germline assignment: CDR1 SGHVS and CDR2 FQNEAQ. Trimming removed 4 bases from V and 2 bases from J, with 11 bases in between. CDR3: CASSWGKRQETQYF. For the CDR3, the DNA is TGTGCCAGCAGCTGGGGCAAAAGGCAAGAGACCCAGTACTTC.

The gene calls are TRBV7-6 and TRBJ1-1; TRBD1 is a possible D gene (5 bases). CDR1 is SGHVS and CDR2 is FNYEAQ in the germline V gene. Trimming removed 2 bases at V and 5 bases at J, with 24 bases between. The CDR3 has 18 amino acids. The CDR3 loop reads CASSLLTPDGGWRTEAFF. The DNA of the CDR3 is TGTGCCAGCAGCTTACTTACGCCCGACGGGGGATGGAGAACTGAAGCTTTCTTT.

The chain employs TRBV5-4 and TRBJ2-1; no reliable D call. Trimming cost V 5 bases and J 8 bases, with 14 bases left between them. The CDR3 spans 13 residues. Germline V gene data show CDR1 as SGHNT and CDR2 as YYREEE (reference sequence). CDR3: CASRARSFDEQFF. The CDR3 region has the DNA TGTGCCAGCAGGGCGCGGAGCTTCGATGAGCAGTTCTTC.

The chain combines TRBV7-2 with TRBJ2-5; D is possibly TRBD1 (6 bases). The DNA matches TRBJ2-7 better at its end, which makes the J call doubtful. The CDR3 extends over 13 amino acids. Germline loops: CDR1 SGHTA, CDR2 FQGNSA. CDR3 in amino acids: CASSLAGASEQYF. The CDR3 DNA follows: TGTGCCAGCAGCTTAGCGGGGGCGTCCGAGCAGTACTTC.

The chain couples TRBV6-1 to TRBJ1-1; 7 positions match TRBD1. V shed 0 bases, J shed 10 bases, and the junction held 8 bases outside the gene matches. The CDR3 loop spans 14 amino acids. Germline V gene data show CDR1 as MNHNS and CDR2 as SASEGT. The CDR3: CASSEAPAGGRAFF. In nucleotides, the CDR3 is TGTGCCAGCAGTGAAGCGCCGGCAGGGGGACGAGCTTTCTTT.

Points on this clone: One junction end does not reproduce the germline sequence, and a read error may be involved. The gene calls are TRBV7-9 and TRBJ1-4; 11 bases are shared with TRBD1. The CDR3 has 18 residues. Per germline, CDR1 SEHNR and CDR2 FQNEAQ (reference sequence). DNA for the CDR3: TGTTCCAGCAGCCCAGGCCCGGGACAGGGGGACATTAATGAAAAACTGTTTTTT. Translated, it gives CSSSPGPGQGDINEKLFF.

The chain is built from TRBV7-9 and TRBJ2-7, with a possible D match to TRBD1 (5 bases). The length of the CDR3 is 13 residues. Germline V gene data show CDR1 as SEHNR and CDR2 as FQNEAQ (reference sequence). The germline V and J ends were trimmed by 5 bases and 1 base, with 9 bases remaining between them. The CDR3 loop reads CASSSDSSYEQYF. For the CDR3, the DNA is TGTGCCAGCAGCAGCGACAGTTCCTACGAGCAGTACTTC. Filled out from reference TRBV7-9 and TRBJ2-7, the complete variable domain reads DTGVSQNPRHKITKRGQNVTFRCDPISEHNRLYWYRQTLGQGPEFLTYFQNEAQLEKSRLLSDRFSAERPKGSFSTLEIQRTEQGDSAMYLCASSSDSSYEQYFGPGTRLTVT.

The chain employs TRBV10-3 and TRBJ1-2, with D perhaps TRBD1 (5 bases). V gave up 2 bases and J gave up 4 bases, with 11 bases separating them. CDR3 size: 14 residues. The germline V gene has CDR1 ENHRY and CDR2 SYGVKD. CDR3 protein: CAISETDMGYGYTF. CDR3 bases: TGTGCCATCAGTGAGACGGACATGGGCTATGGCTACACCTTC.

Only one count was recorded for this clone. The chain has TRBV11-3 and TRBJ2-1; 12 bases match TRBD2. V trimming: 4 bases; J trimming: 8 bases; junction bases outside the gene matches: 9. The CDR3 has 16 residues. The V gene's germline CDR1 is SGHNT and CDR2 YENEEA. CDR3 coding DNA: TGTGCCAGCAGCTCGCCTAGCGGGGGGGGTAAGGATGAGCAGTTCTTC. This encodes CASSSPSGGGKDEQFF.

J is TRBJ1-5 and V is TRBV27; the match to TRBD1 covers 7 bases. V lost 5 bases to trimming and J lost 7 bases; unmatched junction nucleotides: 11. The CDR3 is 15 residues long. Germline V gives CDR1 MNHEY, CDR2 SMNVEV (reference sequence). The CDR3 here is CASSPGTALGQPQHF. The CDR3 DNA is TGTGCCAGCAGTCCCGGGACAGCCCTCGGACAGCCCCAGCATTTT.

The chain carries TRBV9 and TRBJ2-1, with TRBD2 matching over 8 bases. The junction had 6 bases not matched to a gene; V was cut back by 0 bases and J by 4 bases. This CDR3 spans 16 amino acids. From germline, CDR1 is SGDLS and CDR2 YYNGEE. The CDR3 region has the DNA TGTGCCAGCAGCGTAGGAGCTAGCGGGTCGTACAATGAGCAGTTCTTC. It is translated as CASSVGASGSYNEQFF.

V is TRBV13 and J is TRBJ2-3; D is ambiguous. Germline V gene sequence: CDR1 PRHDT, CDR2 FYEKMQ (reference sequence). Trimming took 7 bases from V and 1 from J, leaving 9 bases between them. CDR3 length equals 13 residues. In DNA form, the CDR3 reads TGTGCCAGCACCGTTGGGCGCACAGATACGCAGTATTTT. Translating it yields CASTVGRTDTQYF.

This chain connects TRBV5-4 to TRBJ1-5; the D gene is possibly TRBD1 (5 bases). From germline, CDR1 is SGHNT and CDR2 YYREEE (reference sequence). V shed 0 bases and J shed 3 bases, with 10 bases lying between them. CDR3 length: 15 residues. CDR3 residues: CASSLDQGFNQPQHF. CDR3 in DNA: TGTGCCAGCAGCTTGGACCAGGGCTTCAATCAGCCCCAGCATTTT.

To note about this clone: The germline gene is not matched at one end of the junction; a read error may be the cause. The chain employs TRBV7-9 and TRBJ1-6; a weak D match, TRBD1 (5 bases). The germline V gene has CDR1 SEHNR and CDR2 FQNEAQ (reference sequence). The CDR3 has 17 residues. As DNA, the CDR3 is TGTTCCAGCAGCTCGTCAGGGATGAGCTCCTATAATTCACCCCTCCACTTT. It specifies CSSSSSGMSSYNSPLHF.

This clone is a singleton in its sample. One end of the junction fails to match germline, which may point to a read error. The genes are TRBV7-9 and TRBJ1-1; D is ambiguous. Germline CDR1 SEHNR, CDR2 FQNEAQ (reference sequence). The CDR3 runs to 12 residues. The CDR3 DNA reads as TGTTCCAGCAGCGCGGGTGGCACTGAAGCTTTCTTT. It is translated as CSSSAGGTEAFF.

The J gene is TRBJ2-5, the V gene TRBV29-1, with 9 bases lining up with TRBD1. Germline V gene sequence: CDR1 SQVTM, CDR2 ANQGSEA. Germline trimming cut 6 bases from V and 7 bases from J; bases unmatched to any gene: 9. The CDR3 runs 13 residues. The CDR3 nucleotides are TGCAGCGTGGGGGACAGGGAGGAGTGGACCCAGTACTTC. Its protein product is CSVGDREEWTQYF.

The count of this clone is one. The V gene is TRBV7-6, the J gene TRBJ2-1; TRBD2 is a possible D gene (5 bases). The V end was cut by 5 bases, the J end by 7 bases, with 15 bases between. This CDR3 region has 14 residues. CDR1 and CDR2 (germline): SGHVS, FNYEAQ. The chain's CDR3 is CASSPFDYTNEQFF. CDR3 bases: TGTGCCAGCAGCCCCTTTGACTATACAAATGAGCAGTTCTTC. Looking up the rest from reference TRBV7-6 and TRBJ2-1 gives the full variable domain: GAGVSQSPRYKVTKRGQDVALRCDPISGHVSLYWYRQALGQGPEFLTYFNYEAQQDKSGLPNDRFSAERPEGSISTLTIQRTEQRDSAMYRCASSPFDYTNEQFFGPGTRLTVL.

The chain has TRBV18 and TRBJ1-3, with 7 bases identical to TRBD1. The CDR3 extends over 16 amino acids. Per germline, CDR1 KGHSH and CDR2 LQKENI. V lost 3 bases, J lost 2 bases, and 7 bases stayed unmatched. The CDR3 nucleotides read TGTGCCAGCTCACCCTTAGGAGACAGGGCTGGAAACACCATATATTTT. Protein: CASSPLGDRAGNTIYF.